These 5 T cell receptor beta chains share one sample of origin, sequenced in a study of beta chain features in type 1 diabetes. Isolated RNA was reverse transcribed in full, so expressed TCRB transcripts were sequenced. Sequencing used immunoSEQ multiplex PCR; TCRdb keeps in-frame clones, though not all of them. The sample carries under 800,000 clones, roughly 16% recorded once. Input material: naive CD4+ T cells from blood. The receptor source for this set is a young man in good health.

The chain has TRBV2 and TRBJ2-6; TRBD1 agrees at 8 bases. Looked up from germline, CDR1 is SNHLY and CDR2 is FYNNEI. The ends lost 8 bases at V and 2 bases at J; junction bases unmatched: 8. The CDR3 has 16 amino acids. The CDR3 protein is CASRGQGTAGANVLTF. For the CDR3, the DNA is TGTGCCAGCCGAGGACAGGGCACGGCTGGGGCCAACGTCCTGACTTTC.

This clone was seen a handful of times. The gene calls are TRBV9 and TRBJ2-5, with D possibly TRBD1 on 5 matching bases. V lost 0 bases to trimming and J lost 3 bases, with 12 bases between them. Germline-derived CDR1 and CDR2 are SGDLS and YYNGEE. This CDR3 has 15 residues. The CDR3, as DNA: TGTGCCAGCAGCGTAGCCGCAGGGTCCAAAGAGACCCAGTACTTC. Protein product: CASSVAAGSKETQYF.

The sample holds a few counts of this clone. CDR3 protein: CASSLSGFEQYF. In DNA form, the CDR3 reads TGTGCCAGCAGCTTATCAGGGTTCGAGCAGTACTTC. The J gene is TRBJ2-7, the V gene TRBV7-2; tentative D call: TRBD1 (5 bases). Germline V lookup: CDR1 SGHTA, CDR2 FQGNSA. The CDR3 totals 12 residues. V shed 2 bases and J shed 6 bases, with 8 bases lying between them. Complete variable domain (other parts from reference TRBV7-2 and TRBJ2-7): GAGVSQSPSNKVTEKGKDVELRCDPISGHTALYWYRQSLGQGLEFLIYFQGNSAPDKSGLPSDRFSAERTGGSVSTLTIQRTQQEDSAVYLCASSLSGFEQYFGPGTRLTVT.

V usage is TRBV28 and J usage is TRBJ2-5; 8 nucleotides line up with TRBD2. The CDR3 runs 16 residues. CDR1 MDHEN and CDR2 SYDVKM come from the germline V gene. V lost 6 bases and J lost 7; bases outside the gene matches: 16. The CDR3 DNA reads TGTGCCAGCAGGGAGGGACTAGTCGGGAACAAATGGACCCAGTACTTC. This gives the protein CASREGLVGNKWTQYF.

A few counts support this clone. The chain joins TRBV5-4 to TRBJ2-1; D unclear. The CDR3 sequence is 13 residues long. V lost 0 bases and J lost 5, with 6 bases in between. Per germline, CDR1 SGHNT and CDR2 YYREEE (reference sequence). The CDR3 loop reads CASSLVRDNEQFF. In DNA form, the CDR3 reads TGTGCCAGCAGCTTGGTCCGGGACAATGAGCAGTTCTTC. The entire variable domain, with the rest obtained from reference TRBV5-4 and TRBJ2-1, is as follows: ETGVTQSPTHLIKTRGQQVTLRCSSQSGHNTVSWYQQALGQGPQFIFQYYREEENGRGNFPPRFSGLQFPNYSSELNVNALELDDSALYLCASSLVRDNEQFFGPGTRLTVL.